The 3 T cell receptor beta chains presented below share a single source sample, sequenced in a study of identical twins. TCRdb recomputed calls from the 5' RACE reads with MiXCR, one row per CDR3 protein. The sample lists some 900,000 distinct CDR3 sequences, over 9% occurring once. These data are also associated with another study on yellow fever vaccine responses in identical twins.

Sequenced material: PBMCs. These receptors came from a woman aged 18-30 years in good health.

This chain joins TRBV28 and TRBJ2-6, with D possibly being TRBD1 or TRBD2 (5 bases each). Germline loops: CDR1 MDHEN, CDR2 SYDVKM. The CDR3 extends over 19 amino acids. The germline V and J ends were trimmed by 10 bases and 0 bases, with 25 bases remaining between them. The CDR3 loop is CATSGDGHLKISGANVLTF. The CDR3 DNA reads TGTGCCACCAGCGGAGATGGACACCTAAAGATCTCTGGGGCCAACGTCCTGACTTTC.

This chain connects TRBV11-2 to TRBJ1-4; no clear D gene. This CDR3 has 14 residues. Germline CDR1 and CDR2: SGHAT and FQNNGV. Trimming stripped 3 bases from V and 14 bases from J, with 19 bases between. The CDR3 region has the DNA TGTGCCAGCAGCTTCGGGTTTACGGGATTTGGGCTGTTTTTT. Protein sequence: CASSFGFTGFGLFF.

The CDR3 region has the DNA TGCAGCGCAGGAGGATCGACTAGCGGGGCCTTAGCGTCGTTTTACAATGAGCAGTTCTTC. Translated: CSAGGSTSGALASFYNEQFF. The chain joins TRBV29-1 to TRBJ2-1, with 11 bases matching TRBD2. Germline CDR1 and CDR2: SQVTM and ANQGSEA. This CDR3 contains 20 residues. J gave up 4 bases and V 7 bases, and 24 bases lay outside the gene matches.